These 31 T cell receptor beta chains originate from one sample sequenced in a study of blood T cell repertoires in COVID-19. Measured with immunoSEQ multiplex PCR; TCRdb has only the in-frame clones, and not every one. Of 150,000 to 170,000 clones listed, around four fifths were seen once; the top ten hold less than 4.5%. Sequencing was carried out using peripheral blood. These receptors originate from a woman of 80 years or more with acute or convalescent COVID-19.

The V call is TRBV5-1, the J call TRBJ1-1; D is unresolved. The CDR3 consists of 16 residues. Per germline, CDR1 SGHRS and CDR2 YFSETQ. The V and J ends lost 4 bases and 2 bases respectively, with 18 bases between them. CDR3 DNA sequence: TGCGCCAGCAGCAAAAATTCCGGAGGGTTTAACACTGAAGCTTTCTTT. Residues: CASSKNSGGFNTEAFF.

DNA for the CDR3: TGTGCCAGTAGTCTCCGGAGTTTTGCTAGCAATCAGCCCCAGCATTTT. It codes for CASSLRSFASNQPQHF. The chain carries TRBV19 and TRBJ1-5; D is unresolved. V was trimmed by 5 bases and J by 0 bases, leaving 14 bases between them. Germline lookup yields CDR1 LNHDA and CDR2 SQIVND (reference sequence). The CDR3 sequence is 16 residues long. Full variable domain (missing parts from reference TRBV19 and TRBJ1-5): DGGITQSPKYLFRKEGQNVTLSCEQNLNHDAMYWYRQDPGQGLRLIYYSQIVNDFQKGDIAEGYSVSREKKESFPLTVTSAQKNPTAFYLCASSLRSFASNQPQHFGDGTRLSIL.

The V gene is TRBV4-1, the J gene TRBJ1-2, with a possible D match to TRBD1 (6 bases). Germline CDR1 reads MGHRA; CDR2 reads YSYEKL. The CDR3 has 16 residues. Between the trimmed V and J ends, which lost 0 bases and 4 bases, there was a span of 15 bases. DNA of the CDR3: TGCGCCAGCAGCCAAGATAGGTGGGGGCTCGGCTATGGCTACACCTTC. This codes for CASSQDRWGLGYGYTF.

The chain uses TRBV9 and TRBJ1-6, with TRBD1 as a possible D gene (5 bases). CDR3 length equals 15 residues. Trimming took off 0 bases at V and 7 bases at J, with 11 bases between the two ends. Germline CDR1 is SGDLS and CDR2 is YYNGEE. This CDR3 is CASSVDQGRNSPLHF. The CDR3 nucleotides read TGTGCCAGCAGCGTAGATCAGGGTCGGAATTCACCCCTCCACTTT.

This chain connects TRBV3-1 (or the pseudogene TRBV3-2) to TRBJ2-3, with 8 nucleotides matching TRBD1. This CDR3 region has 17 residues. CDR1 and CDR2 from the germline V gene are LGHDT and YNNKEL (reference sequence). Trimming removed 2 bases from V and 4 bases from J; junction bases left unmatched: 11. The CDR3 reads CASSQNQGTGDADTQYF. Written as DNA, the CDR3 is TGTGCCAGCAGCCAAAACCAAGGGACAGGAGACGCAGATACGCAGTATTTT.

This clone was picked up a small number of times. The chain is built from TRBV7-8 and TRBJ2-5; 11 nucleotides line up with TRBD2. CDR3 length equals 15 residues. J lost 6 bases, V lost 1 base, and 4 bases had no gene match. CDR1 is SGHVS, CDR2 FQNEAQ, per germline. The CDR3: CASSLVLAGEKTQYF. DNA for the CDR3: TGTGCCAGCAGCTTAGTACTAGCGGGAGAAAAGACCCAGTACTTC.

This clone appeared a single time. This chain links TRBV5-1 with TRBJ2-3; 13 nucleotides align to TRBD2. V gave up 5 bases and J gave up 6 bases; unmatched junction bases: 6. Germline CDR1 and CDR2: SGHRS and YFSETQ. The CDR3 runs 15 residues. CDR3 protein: CASSSGTSGTDTQYF. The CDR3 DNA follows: TGCGCCAGCAGTTCCGGGACTAGCGGGACCGATACGCAGTATTTT.

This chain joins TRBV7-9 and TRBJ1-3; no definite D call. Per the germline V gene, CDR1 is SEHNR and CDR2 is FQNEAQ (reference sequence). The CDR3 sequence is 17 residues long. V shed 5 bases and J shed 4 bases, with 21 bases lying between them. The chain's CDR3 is CASSQIMDAGGGNTIYF. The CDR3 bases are TGTGCCAGCAGCCAGATAATGGACGCCGGAGGAGGAAACACCATATATTTT.

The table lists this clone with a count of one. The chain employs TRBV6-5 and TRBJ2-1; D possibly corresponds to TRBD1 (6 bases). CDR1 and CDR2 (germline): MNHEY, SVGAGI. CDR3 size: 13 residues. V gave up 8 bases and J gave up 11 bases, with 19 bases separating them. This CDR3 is CASVKGQRGKQFF. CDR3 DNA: TGTGCCAGCGTCAAGGGACAAAGGGGAAAGCAGTTCTTC.

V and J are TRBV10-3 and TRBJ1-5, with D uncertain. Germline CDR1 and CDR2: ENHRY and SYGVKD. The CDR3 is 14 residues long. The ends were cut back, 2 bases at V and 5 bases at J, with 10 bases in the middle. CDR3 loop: CAISERTEHQPQHF. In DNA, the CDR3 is TGTGCCATCAGTGAGCGAACAGAGCATCAGCCCCAGCATTTT.

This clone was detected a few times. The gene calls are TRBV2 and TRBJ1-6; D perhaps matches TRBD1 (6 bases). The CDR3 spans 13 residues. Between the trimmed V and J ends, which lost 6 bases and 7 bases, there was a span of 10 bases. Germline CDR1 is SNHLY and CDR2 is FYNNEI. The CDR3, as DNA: TGTGCCAGCAGCTCAGGGGCCAATTCACCCCTCCACTTT. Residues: CASSSGANSPLHF. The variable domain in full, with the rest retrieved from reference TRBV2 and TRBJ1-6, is EPEVTQTPSHQVTQMGQEVILRCVPISNHLYFYWYRQILGQKVEFLVSFYNNEISEKSEIFDDQFSVERPDGSNFTLKIRSTKLEDSAMYFCASSSGANSPLHFGNGTRLTVT.

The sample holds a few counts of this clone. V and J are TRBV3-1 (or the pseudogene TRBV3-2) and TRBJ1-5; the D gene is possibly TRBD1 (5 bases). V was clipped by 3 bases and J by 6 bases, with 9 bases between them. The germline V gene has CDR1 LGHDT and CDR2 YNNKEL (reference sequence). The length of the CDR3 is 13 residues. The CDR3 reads CASSQQGIQPQHF. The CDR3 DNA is TGTGCCAGCAGCCAGCAGGGAATTCAGCCCCAGCATTTT.

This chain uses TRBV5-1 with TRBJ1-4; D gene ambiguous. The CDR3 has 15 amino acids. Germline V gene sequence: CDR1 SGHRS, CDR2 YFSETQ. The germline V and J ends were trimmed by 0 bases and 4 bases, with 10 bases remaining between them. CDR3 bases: TGCGCCAGCAGCTTGGTAGGAGGTGGTAATGAAAAACTGTTTTTT. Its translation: CASSLVGGGNEKLFF. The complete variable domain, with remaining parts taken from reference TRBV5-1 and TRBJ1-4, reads KAGVTQTPRYLIKTRGQQVTLSCSPISGHRSVSWYQQTPGQGLQFLFEYFSETQRNKGNFPGRFSGRQFSNSRSEMNVSTLELGDSALYLCASSLVGGGNEKLFFGSGTQLSVL.

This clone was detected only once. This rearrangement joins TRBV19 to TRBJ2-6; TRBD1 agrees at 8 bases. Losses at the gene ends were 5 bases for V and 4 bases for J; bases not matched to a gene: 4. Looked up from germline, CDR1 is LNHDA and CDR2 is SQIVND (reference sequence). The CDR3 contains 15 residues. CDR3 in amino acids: CASSVTGAGANVLTF. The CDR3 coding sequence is TGTGCCAGTAGTGTGACAGGGGCCGGGGCCAACGTCCTGACTTTC.

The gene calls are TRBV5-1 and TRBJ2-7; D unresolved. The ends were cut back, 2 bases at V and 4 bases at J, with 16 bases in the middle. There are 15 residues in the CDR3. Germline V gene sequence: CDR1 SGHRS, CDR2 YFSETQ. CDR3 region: CASSFSPSDGYEQYF. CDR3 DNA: TGCGCCAGCAGCTTCTCTCCGAGCGACGGGTACGAGCAGTACTTC.

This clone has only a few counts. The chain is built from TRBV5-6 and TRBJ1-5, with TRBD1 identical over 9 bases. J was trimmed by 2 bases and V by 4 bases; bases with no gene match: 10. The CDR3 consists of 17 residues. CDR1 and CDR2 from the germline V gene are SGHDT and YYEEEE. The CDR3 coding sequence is TGTGCCAGCAGCCGGACAGGGGCGACTCGGGGCAATCAGCCCCAGCATTTT. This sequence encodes CASSRTGATRGNQPQHF.

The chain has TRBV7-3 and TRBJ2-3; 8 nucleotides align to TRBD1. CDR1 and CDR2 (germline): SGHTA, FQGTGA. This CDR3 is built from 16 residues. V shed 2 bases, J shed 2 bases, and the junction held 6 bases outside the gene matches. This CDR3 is CASSLGQGGDTDTQYF. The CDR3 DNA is TGTGCCAGCAGCTTAGGACAGGGTGGCGACACAGATACGCAGTATTTT.

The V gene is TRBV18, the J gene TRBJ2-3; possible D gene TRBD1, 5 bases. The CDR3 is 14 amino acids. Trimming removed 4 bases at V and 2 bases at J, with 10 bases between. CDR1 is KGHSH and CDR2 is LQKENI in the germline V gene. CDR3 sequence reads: CASSQTDNTDTQYF. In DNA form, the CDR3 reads TGTGCCAGCTCACAGACAGACAACACAGATACGCAGTATTTT. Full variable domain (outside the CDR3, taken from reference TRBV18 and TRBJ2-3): NAGVMQNPRHLVRRRGQEARLRCSPMKGHSHVYWYRQLPEEGLKFMVYLQKENIIDESGMPKERFSAEFPKEGPSILRIQQVVRGDSAAYFCASSQTDNTDTQYFGPGTRLTVL.

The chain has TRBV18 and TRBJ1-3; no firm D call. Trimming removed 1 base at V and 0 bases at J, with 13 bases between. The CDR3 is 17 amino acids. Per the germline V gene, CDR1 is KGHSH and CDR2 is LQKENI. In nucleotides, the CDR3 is TGTGCCAGCTCACCACTTGGGGAGTTAGGCTCTGGAAACACCATATATTTT. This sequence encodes CASSPLGELGSGNTIYF.

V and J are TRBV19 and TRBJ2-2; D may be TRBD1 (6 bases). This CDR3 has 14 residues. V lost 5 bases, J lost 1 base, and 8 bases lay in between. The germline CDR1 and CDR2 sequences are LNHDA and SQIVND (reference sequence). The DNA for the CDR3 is TGTGCCAGTAGTCAGGACAGGAACACCGGGGAGCTGTTTTTT. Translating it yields CASSQDRNTGELFF.

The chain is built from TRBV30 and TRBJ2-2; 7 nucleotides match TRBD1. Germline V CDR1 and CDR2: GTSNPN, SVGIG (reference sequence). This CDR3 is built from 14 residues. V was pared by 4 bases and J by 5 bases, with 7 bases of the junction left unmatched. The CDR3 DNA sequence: TGTGCCTGGACTGCCGGGACAGCTACCGGGGAGCTGTTTTTT. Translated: CAWTAGTATGELFF.

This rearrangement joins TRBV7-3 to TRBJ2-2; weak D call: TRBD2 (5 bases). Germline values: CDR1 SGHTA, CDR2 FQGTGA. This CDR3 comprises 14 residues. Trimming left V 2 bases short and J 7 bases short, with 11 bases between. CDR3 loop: CASSLGGHGGELFF. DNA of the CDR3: TGTGCCAGCAGCTTAGGCGGGCACGGCGGGGAGCTGTTTTTT.

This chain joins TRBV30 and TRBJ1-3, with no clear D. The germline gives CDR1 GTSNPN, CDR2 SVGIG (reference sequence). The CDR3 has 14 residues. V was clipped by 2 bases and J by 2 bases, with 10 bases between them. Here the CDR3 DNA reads TGTGCCTGGAGTAAATCCTACCCTGGAAACACCATATATTTT. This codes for CAWSKSYPGNTIYF.

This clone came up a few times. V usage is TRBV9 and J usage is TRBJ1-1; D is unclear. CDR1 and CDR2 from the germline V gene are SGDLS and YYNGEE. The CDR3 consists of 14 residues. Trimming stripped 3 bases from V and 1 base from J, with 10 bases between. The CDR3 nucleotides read TGTGCCAGCAGCGAAGACGGAGGGAACACTGAAGCTTTCTTT. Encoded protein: CASSEDGGNTEAFF.

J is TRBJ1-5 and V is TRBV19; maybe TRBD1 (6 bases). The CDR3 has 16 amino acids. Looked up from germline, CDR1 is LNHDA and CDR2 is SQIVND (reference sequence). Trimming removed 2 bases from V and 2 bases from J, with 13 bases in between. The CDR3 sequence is CASSIRRDKGNQPQHF. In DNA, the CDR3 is TGTGCCAGTAGTATACGCAGGGACAAGGGCAATCAGCCCCAGCATTTT.

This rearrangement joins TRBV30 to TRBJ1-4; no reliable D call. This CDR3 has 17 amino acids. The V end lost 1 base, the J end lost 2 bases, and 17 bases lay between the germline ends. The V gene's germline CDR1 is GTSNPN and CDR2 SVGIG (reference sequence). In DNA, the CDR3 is TGTGCCTGGAGTGGCTCGGGGAGTAGTGGGACTAATGAAAAACTGTTTTTT. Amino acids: CAWSGSGSSGTNEKLFF.

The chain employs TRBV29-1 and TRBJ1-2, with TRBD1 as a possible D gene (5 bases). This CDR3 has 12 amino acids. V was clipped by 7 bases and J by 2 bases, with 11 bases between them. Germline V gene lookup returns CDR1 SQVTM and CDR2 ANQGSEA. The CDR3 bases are TGCAGCGGCGGTGGGGGGAACTATGGCTACACCTTC. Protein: CSGGGGNYGYTF.

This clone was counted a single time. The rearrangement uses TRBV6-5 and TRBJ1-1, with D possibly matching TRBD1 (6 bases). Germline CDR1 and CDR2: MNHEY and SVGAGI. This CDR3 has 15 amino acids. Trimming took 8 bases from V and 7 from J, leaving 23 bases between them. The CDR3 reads CASHQQGSVISEAFF. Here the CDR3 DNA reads TGTGCCAGCCATCAACAGGGATCCGTTATCAGTGAAGCTTTCTTT.

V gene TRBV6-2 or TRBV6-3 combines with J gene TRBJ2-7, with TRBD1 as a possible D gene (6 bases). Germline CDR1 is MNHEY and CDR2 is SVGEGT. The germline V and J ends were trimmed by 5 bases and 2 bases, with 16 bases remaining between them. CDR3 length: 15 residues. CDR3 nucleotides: TGTGCCAGCAGTACCGGACACAGGGTCCCCTACGAGCAGTACTTC. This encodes CASSTGHRVPYEQYF.

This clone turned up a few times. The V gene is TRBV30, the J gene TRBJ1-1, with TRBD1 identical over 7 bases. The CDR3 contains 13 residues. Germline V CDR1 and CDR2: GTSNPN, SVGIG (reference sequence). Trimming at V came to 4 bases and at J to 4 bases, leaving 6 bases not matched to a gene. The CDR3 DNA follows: TGTGCCTGGACGCTGGACAGGTTCACTGAAGCTTTCTTT. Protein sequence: CAWTLDRFTEAFF.

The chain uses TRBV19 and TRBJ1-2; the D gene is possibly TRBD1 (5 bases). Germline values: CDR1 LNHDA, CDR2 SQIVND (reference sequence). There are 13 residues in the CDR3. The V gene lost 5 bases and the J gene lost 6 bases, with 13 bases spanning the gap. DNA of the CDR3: TGTGCCAGTAGTCCTGGGGCCCTCCATGGCTACACCTTC. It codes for CASSPGALHGYTF.